One sample yielded the 9 T cell receptor beta chains listed below, sequenced in a study of T cell responses to AZD1222 COVID-19 vaccine. TCRdb's copy holds only in-frame clones and misses some; the assay was immunoSEQ multiplex PCR. The sample includes more than 70,000 clones, approximately 88% of them seen just once. Sequenced material: peripheral blood, taken on day 0 of MenACWY control vaccination. All receptors come from an adult in good health.

This chain links TRBV2 with TRBJ1-5; D unresolved. Germline V gene data show CDR1 as SNHLY and CDR2 as FYNNEI. V lost 8 bases to trimming and J lost 0 bases, with 14 bases between them. This CDR3 comprises 15 residues. CDR3 loop: CASGPSIYSNQPQHF. CDR3 nucleotide sequence: TGTGCCAGCGGACCATCAATTTATAGCAATCAGCCCCAGCATTTT.

This chain uses TRBV10-3 with TRBJ1-2, with D perhaps TRBD1 (5 bases). Trimming removed 7 bases from V and 8 bases from J, with 17 bases in between. Germline CDR1 ENHRY, CDR2 SYGVKD. The CDR3 covers 13 residues. As DNA, the CDR3 is TGTGCCATCACATCGGGGCGGCCGTGGGGCTACACCTTC. Its translation: CAITSGRPWGYTF.

The chain joins TRBV9 to TRBJ2-3; no definite D call. The CDR3 loop spans 12 amino acids. The V gene lost 0 bases and the J gene lost 5 bases, with 4 bases spanning the gap. Germline lookup yields CDR1 SGDLS and CDR2 YYNGEE. CDR3 sequence: CASSVDVDTQYF. The DNA for the CDR3 is TGTGCCAGCAGCGTAGACGTAGATACGCAGTATTTT.

The chain recombines TRBV4-3 with TRBJ2-2, with a possible D match to TRBD2 (7 bases). The CDR3 is made up of 16 amino acids. Germline V gene lookup returns CDR1 LGHNA and CDR2 YSLEER. V was shortened by 0 bases and J by 4 bases, with 12 bases between the two germline ends. The CDR3 DNA is TGCGCCAGCAGCCAAGATCTCGGGGGGCGCACCGGGGAGCTGTTTTTT. Its translation: CASSQDLGGRTGELFF.

The genes are TRBV6-6 and TRBJ2-4, with D possibly being TRBD1 (6 bases). This CDR3 is built from 17 residues. CDR1 and CDR2 (germline): MNHNY, SVGAGI (reference sequence). V lost 5 bases and J lost 1, with 18 bases in between. CDR3 DNA: TGTGCCAGCAGTCCTAGGACAGAGACCCTGGCCAAAAACATTCAGTACTTC. Translation: CASSPRTETLAKNIQYF.

The rearrangement uses TRBV7-2 and TRBJ1-4; D is perhaps TRBD1 (6 bases). The CDR3 loop spans 13 amino acids. V shed 2 bases and J shed 7 bases, with 8 bases lying between them. Germline V CDR1 and CDR2: SGHTA, FQGNSA. CDR3 residues: CASSLTGIEKLFF. CDR3 sequence (DNA): TGTGCCAGCAGCTTAACAGGGATTGAAAAACTGTTTTTT.

The sample holds one count of this clone. The chain carries TRBV28 and TRBJ1-2; 7 bases agree with TRBD1. CDR1 and CDR2 (germline): MDHEN, SYDVKM. With V trimmed by 6 bases and J by 2 bases, 9 bases remained unmatched. The CDR3 runs to 15 residues. CDR3 in DNA: TGTGCCAGCAGCATACAGGGGAGGCGGAACTATGGCTACACCTTC. Translating it yields CASSIQGRRNYGYTF.

This chain links TRBV30 with TRBJ2-7, with TRBD2 matching over 12 bases. Trimming removed 3 bases from V and 6 bases from J; junction bases left unmatched: 3. From germline, CDR1 is GTSNPN and CDR2 SVGIG (reference sequence). This CDR3 is built from 13 residues. CDR3 coding DNA: TGTGCCTGGAGCAGACTAGCGGGGGCCGAGCAGTACTTC. The encoded protein is CAWSRLAGAEQYF. Using reference TRBV30 and TRBJ2-7 for the parts outside the CDR3, the full variable domain is SQTIHQWPATLVQPVGSPLSLECTVEGTSNPNLYWYRQAAGRGLQLLFYSVGIGQISSEVPQNLSASRPQDRQFILSSKKLLLSDSGFYLCAWSRLAGAEQYFGPGTRLTVT.

This clone was seen only a few times. V and J are TRBV3-1 (or the pseudogene TRBV3-2) and TRBJ2-7; TRBD2 is a possible D gene (7 bases). Germline V CDR1 and CDR2: LGHDT, YNNKEL (reference sequence). Deletions cut 2 bases from V and 2 bases from J, with 10 bases between. The CDR3 spans 14 residues. CDR3 DNA: TGTGCCAGCAGCCAAAGGGGGGGGCCCTACGAGCAGTACTTC. It is translated as CASSQRGGPYEQYF.